Presented here are 30 T cell receptor beta chains from one specimen sequenced in a study of patients and donors after allogeneic stem cell transplantation (TCRdb year 2020). Libraries were made using RT-PCR. The listed sequencing device is NextSeq 550. TCRdb passed the public sequencing reads through fastp at Q25 and MiXCR, retaining productive beta sequences. Identical CDR3 proteins give one entry, which carries the most common genes and DNA. This sample lists a few hundred thousand distinct CDR3 sequences; 12% to 15% were detected once. In total, the top ten clones hold 9.5% to 13% of the sample. The sequencing sample was made of blood, either unsorted or a sorted T cell fraction (not recorded which). Receptors originate from a human donor who was either an allogeneic HSCT recipient or a stem cell or donor lymphocyte infusion donor (not recorded which). It is not recorded whose cells these are; they may come from a transplant donor.

The rearrangement uses TRBV10-3 and TRBJ2-1; D may be TRBD1 (5 bases). Germline lookup yields CDR1 ENHRY and CDR2 SYGVKD. This CDR3 region has 16 residues. Trimming took off 0 bases at V and 5 bases at J, with 14 bases between the two ends. The CDR3 here is CAISESYRGKDNEQFF. The CDR3 DNA sequence: TGTGCCATCAGTGAGTCGTATAGGGGAAAAGACAATGAGCAGTTCTTC.

The V and J genes are TRBV30 and TRBJ2-2; the D call may be TRBD1 or TRBD2 (6 bases each). V lost 3 bases and J 5 bases, leaving 13 bases between the germline ends. The length of the CDR3 is 14 residues. Germline V CDR1 and CDR2: GTSNPN, SVGIG (reference sequence). The CDR3 protein is CAWRATGRTGELFF. In DNA, the CDR3 is TGTGCCTGGAGGGCAACAGGGAGGACCGGGGAGCTGTTTTTT.

This clonotype was observed many times. The V and J genes are TRBV29-1 and TRBJ1-1; 8 positions match TRBD1. The CDR3 runs to 15 residues. The germline V gene has CDR1 SQVTM and CDR2 ANQGSEA. V was clipped by 4 bases and J by 1 base; unmatched bases: 8. The CDR3, as DNA: TGCAGCGTTGGAGGCACCGGGACAGGGAACACTGAAGCTTTCTTT. It translates to CSVGGTGTGNTEAFF.

This clonotype was seen many times. The J gene is TRBJ2-1, the V gene TRBV18; no definite D call. Trimming left V 4 bases short and J 5 bases short, with 3 bases between. The CDR3 runs 11 residues. Germline V gives CDR1 KGHSH, CDR2 LQKENI. DNA for the CDR3: TGTGCCAGCTCACTGGACAATGAGCAGTTCTTC. Translating it yields CASSLDNEQFF.

This clonotype showed up many times. The V and J genes are TRBV20-1 and TRBJ2-1, with unresolved D. V was shortened by 6 bases and J by 2 bases, with 2 bases between the two germline ends. CDR1 is DFQATT and CDR2 is SNEGSKA in the germline V gene (reference sequence). The CDR3 contains 10 residues. CDR3 sequence: CSATYNEQFF. CDR3 in DNA: TGCAGTGCAACCTACAATGAGCAGTTCTTC.

This clonotype was counted a few times. The chain recombines TRBV2 with TRBJ1-5, with a possible D match to TRBD1 (5 bases). V dropped 6 bases and J dropped 5 bases, with 14 bases sitting between them. The CDR3 length is 14 residues. CDR1 and CDR2 (germline): SNHLY, FYNNEI. The CDR3 bases are TGTGCCAGCAGGGGGGTAAGGGGCGATCAGCCCCAGCATTTT. It specifies CASRGVRGDQPQHF.

The rearrangement joins TRBV12-3 or TRBV12-4 to TRBJ1-4, with 10 bases lining up with TRBD1. The length of the CDR3 is 15 residues. The junction had 6 bases not matched to a gene; V was cut back by 6 bases and J by 5 bases. The CDR3, as DNA: TGTGCCAGCAGCCGGGGACAGGGGCCGAATGAAAAACTGTTTTTT. Encoded protein: CASSRGQGPNEKLFF.

Only a few counts were recorded for this clonotype. V gene TRBV19 combines with J gene TRBJ1-6; 9 positions agree with TRBD1. Germline lookup yields CDR1 LNHDA and CDR2 SQIVND (reference sequence). The CDR3 totals 17 residues. Losses at the gene ends were 5 bases for V and 8 bases for J; bases not matched to a gene: 13. The CDR3 region is CASSSARGGTGYSPLHF. The CDR3 bases are TGTGCCAGTAGTTCCGCACGGGGAGGGACAGGGTATTCACCCCTCCACTTT.

This clonotype was detected only a few times. This rearrangement joins TRBV2 to TRBJ1-4; D is perhaps TRBD1 (5 bases). This CDR3 comprises 14 residues. The V end lost 8 bases, the J end lost 7 bases, and 17 bases lay between the germline ends. Germline V gene lookup returns CDR1 SNHLY and CDR2 FYNNEI. CDR3 amino acids: CASHTRAGREKLFF. The CDR3 region has the DNA TGTGCCAGCCACACGAGGGCAGGGCGTGAAAAACTGTTTTTT.

CDR3 sequence: CASSPKMTVSTDTQYF. DNA of the CDR3: TGTGCCAGCAGCCCCAAGATGACGGTTAGCACAGATACGCAGTATTTT. The V gene is TRBV3-1, the J gene TRBJ2-3; D ambiguous. The germline gives CDR1 LGHDT, CDR2 YNNKEL (reference sequence). The V and J ends lost 4 bases and 0 bases respectively, with 14 bases between them. This CDR3 comprises 16 residues.

J is TRBJ2-1 and V is TRBV20-1; D may be TRBD1 or TRBD2 (5 bases each). V lost 1 base, J lost 0 bases, and 22 bases lay in between. The CDR3 runs 19 residues. Germline CDR1 and CDR2: DFQATT and SNEGSKA (reference sequence). The CDR3 loop reads CSARAYGGELGRSYNEQFF. The CDR3 coding sequence is TGCAGTGCTAGAGCCTATGGGGGAGAACTAGGGCGCTCCTACAATGAGCAGTTCTTC.

V and J are TRBV7-3 and TRBJ1-6; D is ambiguous. This CDR3 contains 13 residues. Looked up from germline, CDR1 is SGHTA and CDR2 is FQGTGA. The V gene lost 2 bases and the J gene lost 7 bases, with 6 bases spanning the gap. This CDR3 is CASSLWWNSPLHF. Here the CDR3 DNA reads TGTGCCAGCAGCTTATGGTGGAATTCACCCCTCCACTTT.

This clonotype was counted between two and nine times. This chain uses TRBV5-1 with TRBJ1-1; D unclear. CDR1 SGHRS and CDR2 YFSETQ come from the germline V gene. The CDR3 is 14 residues long. The V gene lost 5 bases and the J gene lost 1 base, with 12 bases spanning the gap. The CDR3 bases are TGCGCCAGCAGGAGGGAAGGCGCGAACACTGAAGCTTTCTTT. It encodes CASRREGANTEAFF.

This clonotype was observed a handful of times. J is TRBJ1-2 and V is TRBV20-1, with D possibly matching TRBD1 (5 bases). The CDR3 is 13 residues long. Germline CDR1 reads DFQATT; CDR2 reads SNEGSKA (reference sequence). V dropped 3 bases and J dropped 3 bases, with 11 bases sitting between them. This chain's CDR3 is CSASGAGHYGYTF. The CDR3 DNA is TGCAGTGCTAGTGGGGCAGGGCACTATGGCTACACCTTC.

This clonotype was counted many times. This chain links TRBV5-1 with TRBJ1-1, with D hard to call. CDR1 and CDR2 from the germline V gene are SGHRS and YFSETQ. The CDR3 has 14 residues. Trimming stripped 0 bases from V and 4 bases from J, with 10 bases between. The DNA of the CDR3 is TGCGCCAGCAGCTTGGATGCGGGTCGCACTGAAGCTTTCTTT. Its protein is CASSLDAGRTEAFF.

V gene TRBV5-5 combines with J gene TRBJ1-6, with 7 bases matching TRBD1. Germline CDR1 reads SGHKS; CDR2 reads YYEKEE (reference sequence). There are 15 residues in the CDR3. V trimming: 0 bases; J trimming: 5 bases; junction bases outside the gene matches: 2. The CDR3 sequence: CASSLVGQNNSPLHF. CDR3 sequence (DNA): TGTGCCAGCAGCTTGGTGGGACAGAATAATTCACCCCTCCACTTT. The complete variable domain, with remaining parts taken from reference TRBV5-5 and TRBJ1-6, reads DAGVTQSPTHLIKTRGQQVTLRCSPISGHKSVSWYQQVLGQGPQFIFQYYEKEERGRGNFPDRFSARQFPNYSSELNVNALLLGDSALYLCASSLVGQNNSPLHFGNGTRLTVT.

The J gene is TRBJ1-6, the V gene TRBV7-8, with 7 bases matching TRBD1. The CDR3 spans 18 residues. Germline V gene data show CDR1 as SGHVS and CDR2 as FQNEAQ. V lost 5 bases, J lost 0 bases, and 10 bases stayed unmatched. The CDR3 loop reads CASSPGTAGASYNSPLHF. In nucleotides, the CDR3 is TGTGCCAGCAGCCCCGGGACAGCCGGCGCCTCCTATAATTCACCCCTCCACTTT. Together with reference TRBV7-8 and TRBJ1-6, the CDR3 gives the full variable domain: GAGVSQSPRYKVAKRGQDVALRCDPISGHVSLFWYQQALGQGPEFLTYFQNEAQLDKSGLPSDRFFAERPEGSVSTLKIQRTQQEDSAVYLCASSPGTAGASYNSPLHFGNGTRLTVT.

This clonotype was picked up many times. The V gene is TRBV6-1, the J gene TRBJ1-2; possible D gene TRBD1, 5 bases. The ends were cut back, 0 bases at V and 6 bases at J, with 11 bases in the middle. Germline CDR1 and CDR2: MNHNS and SASEGT. This CDR3 contains 14 residues. CDR3 coding DNA: TGTGCCAGCAGTGAAGCGCAGCAGGGCCATGGCTACACCTTC. This encodes CASSEAQQGHGYTF.

A remark on this clonotype: It is unclear where the CDR3 begins or ends on the DNA, so no DNA is shown, and the CDR3 is as TCRdb lists it. V and J are TRBV6-6 and TRBJ2-7; the D segment call TRBD1 is taken from the table without a DNA check. Germline V gene sequence: CDR1 MNHNY, CDR2 SVGAGI (reference sequence). The CDR3 spans 12 residues, counting both ends. The CDR3 loop is CASILGPDEQYF.

This clonotype was recorded a few times. This chain uses TRBV19 with TRBJ2-7; 8 nucleotides line up with TRBD2. The trim removed 1 base at V and 4 bases at J, leaving 6 bases unmatched. There are 15 residues in the CDR3. CDR1 and CDR2 from the germline V gene are LNHDA and SQIVND (reference sequence). The CDR3 coding sequence is TGTGCCAGTAGTATAGCGGCGGGAGGCCAGTACGAGCAGTACTTC. As protein: CASSIAAGGQYEQYF.

The table lists this clonotype with a few counts. The rearrangement joins TRBV5-6 to TRBJ1-1; D might be TRBD1 (6 bases). Germline V lookup: CDR1 SGHDT, CDR2 YYEEEE. There are 13 residues in the CDR3. Trimming shortened V by 4 bases and J by 2 bases, and 9 bases separated the two germline ends. The CDR3 DNA reads TGTGCCAGCAGCCAGGGGCTTAACACTGAAGCTTTCTTT. Protein product: CASSQGLNTEAFF. The whole variable domain, filled in from reference TRBV5-6 and TRBJ1-1, reads DAGVTQSPTHLIKTRGQQVTLRCSPKSGHDTVSWYQQALGQGPQFIFQYYEEEERQRGNFPDRFSGHQFPNYSSELNVNALLLGDSALYLCASSQGLNTEAFFGQGTRLTVV.

In its sample, this clonotype was seen a few times. Here the CDR3 DNA reads TGCGCCAGCAGCTCGTTGACAGGGCCCAATCAGCCCCAGCATTTT. Amino acid sequence: CASSSLTGPNQPQHF. The chain carries TRBV5-1 and TRBJ1-5, with 7 nucleotides matching TRBD1. There are 15 residues in the CDR3. The V gene end was trimmed by 3 bases and the J gene end by 3 bases; junction bases not matched to a gene: 6. Per the germline V gene, CDR1 is SGHRS and CDR2 is YFSETQ.

This clonotype was counted many times. The chain joins TRBV5-1 to TRBJ2-1, with 10 positions matching TRBD2. The CDR3 is made up of 14 amino acids. J gave up 8 bases and V 2 bases, and 4 bases lay outside the gene matches. Germline lookup yields CDR1 SGHRS and CDR2 YFSETQ. The CDR3 loop is CASSLAGGPDEQFF. The CDR3 DNA reads TGCGCCAGCAGCTTAGCGGGGGGGCCCGATGAGCAGTTCTTC.

This clonotype has more than one count but fewer than ten. V usage is TRBV29-1 and J usage is TRBJ1-1; no reliable D call. The CDR3 spans 15 residues. V was cut by 4 bases and J by 1 base, with 16 bases left in between. CDR1 SQVTM and CDR2 ANQGSEA come from the germline V gene. The CDR3 DNA follows: TGCAGCGTTGGGGGTACCTCCATGGGGAACACTGAAGCTTTCTTT. The encoded protein is CSVGGTSMGNTEAFF.

The chain employs TRBV28 and TRBJ1-1; 10 positions agree with TRBD1. V lost 6 bases, J lost 4 bases, and 11 bases stayed unmatched. CDR3 size: 16 residues. Germline CDR1 and CDR2: MDHEN and SYDVKM. CDR3 loop: CASRPIGTGDGTEAFF. The CDR3 nucleotides read TGTGCCAGCAGACCAATTGGGACAGGGGACGGCACTGAAGCTTTCTTT.

This clonotype occurred many times. The chain uses TRBV29-1 and TRBJ2-1; D remains unclear. CDR1 is SQVTM, CDR2 ANQGSEA, per germline. This CDR3 is 11 amino acids long. V shed 4 bases and J shed 6 bases, with 7 bases lying between them. The CDR3 region has the DNA TGCAGCGTTGGTTCAGGCAATGAGCAGTTCTTC. Translated: CSVGSGNEQFF.

This clonotype was counted a few times. The chain couples TRBV5-6 to TRBJ1-2; possible D gene TRBD1, 5 bases. V gave up 4 bases and J gave up 7 bases, with 14 bases separating them. This CDR3 has 13 amino acids. CDR1 SGHDT and CDR2 YYEEEE come from the germline V gene. CDR3 residues: CASSPTGVSGYTF. CDR3 in DNA: TGTGCCAGCAGCCCGACGGGGGTTTCTGGCTACACCTTC.

In the case of this clonotype: One end of the junction is discordant with germline, which a read error may explain. J is TRBJ1-6 and V is TRBV4-3; 7 nucleotides line up with TRBD1. This CDR3 is built from 15 residues. Germline V lookup: CDR1 LGHNA, CDR2 YSLEER. CDR3 loop: CASSQGQGIDSPLLF. The CDR3 nucleotides read TGCGCCAGCAGCCAAGGACAGGGAATAGATTCACCCCTCCTCTTT.

The chain links TRBV6-1 to TRBJ2-7; 8 bases are a match to TRBD1. The J segment lost 0 bases and the V segment lost 7 bases, leaving 8 bases of the junction unmatched. This CDR3 region has 15 residues. Germline V lookup: CDR1 MNHNS, CDR2 SASEGT. The CDR3 region is CASNNRGSSSYEQYF. CDR3 sequence (DNA): TGTGCCAGCAATAACAGGGGGTCTAGCTCCTACGAGCAGTACTTC.

This clonotype was seen a few times. This rearrangement joins TRBV6-5 to TRBJ1-2, with D possibly being TRBD1 (5 bases). Germline loops: CDR1 MNHEY, CDR2 SVGAGI. This CDR3 has 11 residues. V gave up 8 bases and J gave up 4 bases, with 8 bases separating them. In DNA form, the CDR3 reads TGTGCCAGCGCGGGACTCTATGGCTACACCTTC. The encoded protein is CASAGLYGYTF.